The 8 T cell receptor beta chains below were found in one sample sequenced in a study of T-cell reconstitution after alpha-beta-depleted transplantation in children. Unique molecular identifiers were incorporated when the TCRbeta library was constructed. TCRdb recomputed calls from the PCR reads with MiXCR, one row per CDR3 protein. The repertoire holds 500,000 to 750,000 distinct CDR3 sequences, with roughly 13% as singletons. The source was PBMCs, mostly from graft donor cells, collected 360 days after TCRalphabeta/CD19-depleted stem cell transplant. All receptors derive from a male patient younger than 18 who had a stem cell transplant for acute myeloid leukemia, so the T cells may come from the graft donor.

This clonotype was picked up a small number of times. V usage is TRBV29-1 and J usage is TRBJ2-7, with D uncertain. The CDR3 loop spans 14 amino acids. V lost 2 bases to trimming and J lost 0 bases, with 11 bases between them. Per the germline V gene, CDR1 is SQVTM and CDR2 is ANQGSEA. The CDR3 is CSVERTPNSYEQYF. The DNA of the CDR3 is TGCAGCGTTGAACGAACGCCTAACTCCTACGAGCAGTACTTC.

The chain is built from TRBV19 and TRBJ2-7; 8 positions match TRBD2. Germline trimming cut 6 bases from V and 4 bases from J; bases unmatched to any gene: 11. Germline V gene data show CDR1 as LNHDA and CDR2 as SQIVND (reference sequence). The CDR3 loop spans 15 amino acids. The CDR3, as DNA: TGTGCCAGTAGCGCACCGGGACTAGGAGAGTACGAGCAGTACTTC. Translation: CASSAPGLGEYEQYF.

The chain joins TRBV16 to TRBJ2-7; D gene ambiguous. The V gene lost 1 base and the J gene lost 2 bases, with 9 bases spanning the gap. Germline V lookup: CDR1 KGHSY, CDR2 FQNENV. The CDR3 covers 14 residues. The DNA of the CDR3 is TGTGCCAGCAGCCAATTTGGCGGCCCCTACGAGCAGTACTTC. It yields the protein CASSQFGGPYEQYF.

The rearrangement joins TRBV5-1 to TRBJ2-5, with D possibly matching TRBD2 (5 bases). The germline V gene encodes CDR1 SGHRS and CDR2 YFSETQ. The length of the CDR3 is 13 residues. V lost 3 bases to trimming and J lost 4 bases, with 10 bases between them. For the CDR3, the DNA is TGCGCCAGCAGCTCGGGGTCGAGAGAGACCCAGTACTTC. Translating it yields CASSSGSRETQYF.

This chain joins TRBV29-1 and TRBJ2-5; 8 bases fit TRBD1. The CDR3 runs to 12 residues. The germline V gene encodes CDR1 SQVTM and CDR2 ANQGSEA. Trimming took 2 bases from V and 4 from J; bases not matched to a gene: 0. Written as DNA, the CDR3 is TGCAGCGTTGAACAGGGGGCAGAGACCCAGTACTTC. Translated: CSVEQGAETQYF.

This clonotype was counted only a few times. The chain couples TRBV6-5 to TRBJ2-3; no clear D gene. V was trimmed by 5 bases and J by 2 bases, leaving 11 bases between them. This CDR3 spans 14 amino acids. CDR1 and CDR2 (germline): MNHEY, SVGAGI. This chain's CDR3 is CASSNEISTDTQYF. CDR3 DNA sequence: TGTGCCAGCAGTAACGAGATCTCCACAGATACGCAGTATTTT.

This clonotype turned up a few times. The chain combines TRBV29-1 with TRBJ2-3, with D unclear. The germline gives CDR1 SQVTM, CDR2 ANQGSEA. The germline V and J ends were trimmed by 4 bases and 4 bases, with 9 bases remaining between them. There are 12 residues in the CDR3. The chain's CDR3 is CSVGHIPDTQYF. As DNA, the CDR3 is TGCAGCGTTGGACACATCCCAGATACGCAGTATTTT.

The J gene is TRBJ2-2, the V gene TRBV5-1, with 10 nucleotides matching TRBD1. The CDR3 consists of 19 residues. V lost 2 bases to trimming and J lost 4 bases; unmatched junction nucleotides: 14. Germline V gene sequence: CDR1 SGHRS, CDR2 YFSETQ. In DNA form, the CDR3 reads TGCGCCAGCAGCTTAACCGGGACAGGGGCCATTCGGTCCACCGGGGAGCTGTTTTTT. It yields the protein CASSLTGTGAIRSTGELFF.